This TCR beta chain was recorded in a study of CD8 T cells in Susac syndrome. RNA was extracted with the RNeasy kit, and a quantity of roughly 0.5 to 1 ug was reverse transcribed using random hexamers. In TCRdb, the immunoSEQ multiplex PCR reads were re-called with MiXCR into one record per CDR3 protein. The sample has around 280,000 distinct CDR3 sequences, about 91% seen once. There are 15 residues in the CDR3. V lost 0 bases and J 2 bases, leaving 11 bases between the germline ends. Germline V gene lookup returns CDR1 SGDLS and CDR2 YYNGEE. V and J are TRBV9 and TRBJ2-5; possibly TRBD1 for D (6 bases). What was sequenced was CD4+ T cells from PBMCs. The sequence derives from a human donor with multiple sclerosis. CDR3 region: CASSVAPDSQETQYF. The CDR3 DNA is TGTGCCAGCAGCGTAGCCCCGGACAGTCAAGAGACCCAGTACTTC. Full variable domain (remainder filled in from reference TRBV9 and TRBJ2-5): DSGVTQTPKHLITATGQRVTLRCSPRSGDLSVYWYQQSLDQGLQFLIQYYNGEERAKGNILERFSAQQFPDLHSELNLSSLELGDSALYFCASSVAPDSQETQYFGPGTRLLVL.